This entry features one T cell receptor beta chain sequence. What it recognizes is unknown. The data derive from a study of radiotherapy plus CTLA-4 blockade in lung cancer. Turning to the study itself: Patients showed objective responses in under 20% of cases, and disease control was achieved by 31%.

Findings and limits, study-wide: Some TCR clones had been derived from tumors. These clones expanded in peripheral blood after radiotherapy plus ipilimumab. According to reports, early shifts in blood T cell clones, alongside interferon-beta, forecast response most accurately.

Repertoires were generated with immunoSEQ multiplex PCR, while TCRdb's copy carries only in-frame clones and drops some. The sample lists approximately 40,000 clones, roughly 77% occurring once. The CDR3 runs to 13 residues. V shed 5 bases and J shed 4 bases, with 12 bases lying between them. Germline CDR1 SGHAT, CDR2 FQNNGV. The clonotype comes from a human donor with non-small cell lung cancer who had stable disease on radiotherapy plus ipilimumab. The V call is TRBV11-2, the J call TRBJ2-7; D is unresolved. This specimen consisted of peripheral blood, obtained from a patient treated with radiotherapy plus ipilimumab. The CDR3 loop reads CASSPPMGYEQYF. The CDR3 DNA sequence: TGTGCCAGCAGCCCCCCCATGGGATACGAGCAGTACTTC.